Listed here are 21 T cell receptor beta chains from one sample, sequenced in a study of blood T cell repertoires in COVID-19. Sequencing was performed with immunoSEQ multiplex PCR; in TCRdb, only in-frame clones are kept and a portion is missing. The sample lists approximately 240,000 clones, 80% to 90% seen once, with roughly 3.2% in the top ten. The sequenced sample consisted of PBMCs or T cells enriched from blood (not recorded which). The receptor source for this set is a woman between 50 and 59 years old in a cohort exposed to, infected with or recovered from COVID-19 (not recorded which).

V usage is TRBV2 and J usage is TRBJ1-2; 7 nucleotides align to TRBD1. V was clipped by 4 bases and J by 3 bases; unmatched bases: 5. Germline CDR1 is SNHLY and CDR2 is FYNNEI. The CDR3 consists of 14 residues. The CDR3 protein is CASSAQGVDYGYTF. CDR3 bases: TGTGCCAGCAGTGCCCAGGGGGTGGACTATGGCTACACCTTC.

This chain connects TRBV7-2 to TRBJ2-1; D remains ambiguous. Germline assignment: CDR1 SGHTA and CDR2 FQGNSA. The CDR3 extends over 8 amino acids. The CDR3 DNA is TGTGCTAATATCGAGCAGTTCTTC. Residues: CANIEQFF.

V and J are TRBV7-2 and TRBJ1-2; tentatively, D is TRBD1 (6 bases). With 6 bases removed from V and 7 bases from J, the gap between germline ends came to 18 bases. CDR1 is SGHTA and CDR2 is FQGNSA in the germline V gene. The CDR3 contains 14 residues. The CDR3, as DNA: TGTGCCAGCAGACCCACGGGGGGGGCGGGTGGCTACACCTTC. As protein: CASRPTGGAGGYTF.

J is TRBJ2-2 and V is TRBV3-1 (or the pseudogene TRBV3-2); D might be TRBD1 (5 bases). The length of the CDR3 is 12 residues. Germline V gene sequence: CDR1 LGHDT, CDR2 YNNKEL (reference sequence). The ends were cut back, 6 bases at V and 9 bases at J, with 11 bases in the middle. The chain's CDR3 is CASSSQVWELFF. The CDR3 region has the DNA TGTGCCAGCAGTTCACAGGTGTGGGAGCTGTTTTTT.

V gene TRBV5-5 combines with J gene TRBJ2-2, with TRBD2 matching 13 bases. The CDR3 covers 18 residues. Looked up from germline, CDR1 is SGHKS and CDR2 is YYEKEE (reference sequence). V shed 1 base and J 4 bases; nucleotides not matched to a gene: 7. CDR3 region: CASSLFRRLAGGTGELFF. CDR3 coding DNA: TGTGCCAGCAGCTTGTTTCGTCGACTAGCGGGGGGCACCGGGGAGCTGTTTTTT. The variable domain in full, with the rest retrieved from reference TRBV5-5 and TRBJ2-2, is DAGVTQSPTHLIKTRGQQVTLRCSPISGHKSVSWYQQVLGQGPQFIFQYYEKEERGRGNFPDRFSARQFPNYSSELNVNALLLGDSALYLCASSLFRRLAGGTGELFFGEGSRLTVL.

The CDR3 region has the DNA TGTGCCAGCAGCCAAGTAGTATTCGGTCGGGGGATAAACACCGGGGAGCTGTTTTTT. It yields the protein CASSQVVFGRGINTGELFF. The chain recombines TRBV3-1 (or the pseudogene TRBV3-2) with TRBJ2-2; tentative D call: TRBD2 (6 bases). Germline values: CDR1 LGHDT, CDR2 YNNKEL (reference sequence). Trimming stripped 1 base from V and 2 bases from J, with 20 bases between. This CDR3 region has 19 residues.

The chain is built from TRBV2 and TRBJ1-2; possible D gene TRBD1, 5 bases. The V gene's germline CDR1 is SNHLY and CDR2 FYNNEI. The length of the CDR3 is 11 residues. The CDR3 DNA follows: TGTGCAAGTAATGAGGCAGGGCCCTACACCTTC. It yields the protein CASNEAGPYTF.

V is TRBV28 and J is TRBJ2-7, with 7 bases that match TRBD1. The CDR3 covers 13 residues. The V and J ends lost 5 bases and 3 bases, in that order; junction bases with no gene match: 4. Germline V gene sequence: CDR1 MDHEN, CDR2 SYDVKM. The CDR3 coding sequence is TGTGCCAGCAGTCTGGGACAGTTCTACGAGCAGTACTTC. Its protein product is CASSLGQFYEQYF.

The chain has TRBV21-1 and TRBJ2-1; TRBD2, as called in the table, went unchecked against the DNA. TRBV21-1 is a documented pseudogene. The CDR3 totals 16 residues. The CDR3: CASSKGGPPAANEQFF. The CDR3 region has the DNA TGTGCCAGCAGCAAAGGAGGCCCCCCGGCGGCGAATGAGCAGTTCTTC.

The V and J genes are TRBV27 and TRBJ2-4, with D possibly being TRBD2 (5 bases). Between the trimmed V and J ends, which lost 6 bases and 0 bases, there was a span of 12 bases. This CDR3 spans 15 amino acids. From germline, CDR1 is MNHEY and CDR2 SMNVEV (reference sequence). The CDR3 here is CASSTRPLAKNIQYF. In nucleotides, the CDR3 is TGTGCCAGCAGCACTAGACCGTTAGCCAAAAACATTCAGTACTTC.

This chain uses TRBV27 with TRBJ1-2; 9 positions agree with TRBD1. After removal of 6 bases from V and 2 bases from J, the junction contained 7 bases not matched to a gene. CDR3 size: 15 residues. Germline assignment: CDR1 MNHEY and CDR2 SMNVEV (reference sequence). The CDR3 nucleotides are TGTGCCAGCAGCCCGAGGACAGGGGCAAACTATGGCTACACCTTC. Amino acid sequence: CASSPRTGANYGYTF.

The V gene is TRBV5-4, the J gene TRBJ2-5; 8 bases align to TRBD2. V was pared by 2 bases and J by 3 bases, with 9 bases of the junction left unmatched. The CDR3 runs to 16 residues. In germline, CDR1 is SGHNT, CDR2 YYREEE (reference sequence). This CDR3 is CASSFISGDSKETQYF. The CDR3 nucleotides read TGTGCCAGCAGCTTTATTAGCGGGGACTCAAAAGAGACCCAGTACTTC.

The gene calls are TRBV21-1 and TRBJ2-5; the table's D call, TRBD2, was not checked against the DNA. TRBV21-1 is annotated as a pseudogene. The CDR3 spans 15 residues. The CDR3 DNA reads TGTGCCAGCAGCAAAGTGCGGGGGGGGCAGGAGACCCAGTACTTC. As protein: CASSKVRGGQETQYF.

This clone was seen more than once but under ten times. The CDR3 DNA follows: TGTGCCAGCAGCTTAGAACTCCTCCGTGAGCAGTTCTTC. This gives the protein CASSLELLREQFF. The gene calls are TRBV7-6 and TRBJ2-1; D gene uncertain. The CDR3 consists of 13 residues. Germline V gene data show CDR1 as SGHVS and CDR2 as FNYEAQ. The germline V and J ends were trimmed by 1 base and 9 bases, with 10 bases remaining between them.

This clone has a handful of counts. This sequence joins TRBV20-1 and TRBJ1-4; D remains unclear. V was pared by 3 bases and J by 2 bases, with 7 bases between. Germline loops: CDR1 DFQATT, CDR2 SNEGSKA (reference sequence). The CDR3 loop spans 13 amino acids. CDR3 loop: CSASYQTNEKLFF. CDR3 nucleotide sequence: TGCAGTGCTAGTTACCAGACTAATGAAAAACTGTTTTTT.

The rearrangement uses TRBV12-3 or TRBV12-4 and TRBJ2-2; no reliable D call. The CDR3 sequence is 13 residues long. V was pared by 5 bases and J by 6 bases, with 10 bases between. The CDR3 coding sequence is TGTGCCAGCAGTCGCGATATCCCCGGGGAGCTGTTTTTT. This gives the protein CASSRDIPGELFF.

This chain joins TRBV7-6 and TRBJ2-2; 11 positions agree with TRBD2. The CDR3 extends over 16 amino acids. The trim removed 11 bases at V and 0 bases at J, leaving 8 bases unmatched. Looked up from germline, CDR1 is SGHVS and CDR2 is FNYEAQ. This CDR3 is CASASGGTANTGELFF. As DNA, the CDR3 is TGTGCCTCCGCTAGCGGGGGGACTGCGAACACCGGGGAGCTGTTTTTT.

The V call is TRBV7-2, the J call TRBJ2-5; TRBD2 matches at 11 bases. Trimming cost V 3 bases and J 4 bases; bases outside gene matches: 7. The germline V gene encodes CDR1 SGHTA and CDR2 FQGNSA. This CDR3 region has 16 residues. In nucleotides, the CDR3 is TGTGCCAGCAGCTTCAGTAGCGGGGGGGTACGAGAGACCCAGTACTTC. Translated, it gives CASSFSSGGVRETQYF.

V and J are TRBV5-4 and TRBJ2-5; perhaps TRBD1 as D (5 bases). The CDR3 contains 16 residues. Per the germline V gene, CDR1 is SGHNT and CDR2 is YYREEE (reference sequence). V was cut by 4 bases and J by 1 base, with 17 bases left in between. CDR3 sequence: CASSLFAGILQETQYF. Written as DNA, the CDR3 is TGTGCCAGCAGCCTGTTTGCAGGGATCCTCCAAGAGACCCAGTACTTC.

The CDR3 DNA follows: TGTGCCAGCAGTCCGGACACCACCTTCGCCGGGGAGCTGTTTTTT. Residues: CASSPDTTFAGELFF. This chain joins TRBV7-9 and TRBJ2-2; TRBD1 might be the D (5 bases). Germline CDR1 is SEHNR and CDR2 is FQNEAQ (reference sequence). The ends were cut back, 6 bases at V and 6 bases at J, with 17 bases in the middle. CDR3 length: 15 amino acids.

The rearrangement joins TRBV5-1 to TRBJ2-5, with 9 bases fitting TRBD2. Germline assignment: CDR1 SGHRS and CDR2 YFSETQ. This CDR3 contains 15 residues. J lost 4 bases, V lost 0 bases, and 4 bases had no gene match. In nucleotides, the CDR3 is TGCGCCAGCAGCTTGGATGGGACTAGCACAGAGACCCAGTACTTC. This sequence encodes CASSLDGTSTETQYF.